The TCR beta chain described here comes from a study of T cells and copy number aberrations in small-cell lung cancer. Trimming took 3 bases from V and 5 from J, leaving 5 bases between them. The CDR3 length is 13 residues. Germline loops: CDR1 LNHDA, CDR2 SQIVND (reference sequence). The data were produced by immunoSEQ multiplex PCR, yet TCRdb's version contains in-frame clones alone and is incomplete. The top ten hold around 4.5% of the sample, which has about 7,500 clones, 80% to 90% seen once. The sequence was collected from a woman aged 50 to 60 with small cell lung cancer. The rearrangement joins TRBV19 to TRBJ2-6, with D possibly being TRBD1 (5 bases). The sequenced material came from normal tissue next to the tumor. Here the CDR3 reads CASSMDRANVLTF. CDR3 sequence (DNA): TGTGCCAGTAGTATGGACAGGGCCAACGTCCTGACTTTC.